The sequence of this TCR beta chain was determined in a study of CD8 T cells in ankylosing spondylitis. Overall study findings and caveats: Seemingly characteristic of ankylosing spondylitis blood was a TCR beta motif consisting of 7 or 8 highly homologous variants. It was reported that disease-linked clones were significantly enriched in matched ankylosing spondylitis synovial fluid.

This clonotype has only a few counts. The antigen is unknown. TCRdb itself ran the 5' RACE reads through MiXCR, one entry per CDR3 protein. Of fewer than 250,000 distinct CDR3 sequences in the sample, more than 25% were seen once. This CDR3 has 14 residues. Germline assignment: CDR1 MGHDK and CDR2 SYGVNS. Trimming took 0 bases from V and 11 from J, leaving 16 bases between them. The V and J genes are TRBV25-1 and TRBJ1-1; D unclear. Specimen: blood, either unsorted or a sorted T cell fraction (not recorded which). The source of this sequence is a male donor with ankylosing spondylitis or in good health (not recorded which). CDR3 DNA sequence: TGTGCCAGCAGTGAATACGGCTGGGCAGGAGAGGCTTTCTTT. Amino acid sequence: CASSEYGWAGEAFF.